This T cell receptor (beta chain) was retrieved from a study of T-cell reconstitution after alpha-beta-depleted transplantation in children. Construction of the TCRbeta library involved unique molecular identifiers. TCRdb redid the calling of the PCR reads with MiXCR, one entry per CDR3 protein. The sample consists of some 550,000 distinct CDR3 sequences, under 25% of them appearing once. The CDR3 is made up of 13 amino acids. Germline V CDR1 and CDR2: ENHRY, SYGVKD. Deletions cut 2 bases from V and 2 bases from J, with 7 bases between. Material: PBMCs, mostly from graft donor cells, obtained 360 days after TCRalphabeta/CD19-depleted stem cell transplant. The TCR comes from a boy in the first two years of life who had a stem cell transplant for acute myeloid leukemia, so the T cells may come from the graft donor. The J gene is TRBJ2-7, the V gene TRBV10-3, with D possibly TRBD1 on 6 matching bases. The CDR3 coding sequence is TGTGCCATCAGTGAGGGACAGCCCTACGAGCAGTACTTC. As protein: CAISEGQPYEQYF.